This T cell receptor beta chain was observed in a study of blood T cell repertoires in COVID-19. The germline gives CDR1 SQVTM, CDR2 ANQGSEA. This CDR3 is 12 amino acids long. The V gene lost 6 bases and the J gene lost 8 bases, with 14 bases spanning the gap. This table comes from immunoSEQ multiplex PCR, and its TCRdb copy is limited to in-frame clones, with some not included. Altogether nearly 200,000 clones are present, around four fifths being singletons, with the ten largest covering about 20%. The chain recombines TRBV29-1 with TRBJ2-4; TRBD2 might be the D (5 bases). Sequencing was performed on peripheral blood. The TCR comes from a human donor in a cohort sampled during active COVID-19. The CDR3 spells CSVRDGEYIQYF. The CDR3 DNA is TGCAGCGTCCGAGATGGGGAGTACATTCAGTACTTC.